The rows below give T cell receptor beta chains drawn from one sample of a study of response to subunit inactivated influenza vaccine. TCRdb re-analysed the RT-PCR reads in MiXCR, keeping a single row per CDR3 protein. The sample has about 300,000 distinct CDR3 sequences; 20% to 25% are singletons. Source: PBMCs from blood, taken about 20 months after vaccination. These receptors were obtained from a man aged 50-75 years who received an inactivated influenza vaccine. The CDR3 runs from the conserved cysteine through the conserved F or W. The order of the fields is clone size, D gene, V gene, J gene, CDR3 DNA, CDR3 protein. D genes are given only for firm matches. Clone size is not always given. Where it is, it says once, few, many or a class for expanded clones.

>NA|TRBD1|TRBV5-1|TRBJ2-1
TGCGCCAGCAGCCTCACAGGGGGCTCCTACAATGAGCAGTTCTTC
CASSLTGGSYNEQFF
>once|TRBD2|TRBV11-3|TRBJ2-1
TGTGCCAGCAGCCTGATTACTAGCGGGGACTACAATGAGCAGTTCTTC
CASSLITSGDYNEQFF
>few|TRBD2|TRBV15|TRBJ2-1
TGTGCCACCAGCAGAGATCTGGGAGCGGGACGTACATGGGAGCAGTTCTTC
CATSRDLGAGRTWEQFF
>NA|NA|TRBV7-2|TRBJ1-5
TGTGCCAGCAGCTTAGCATATGTGTCCCCGGCCCAGCCCCAGCATTTT
CASSLAYVSPAQPQHF
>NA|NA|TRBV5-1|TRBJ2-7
TGCGCCAGCAGCCCCATTGGAGGGGGCCCGTACGAGCAGTACTTC
CASSPIGGGPYEQYF
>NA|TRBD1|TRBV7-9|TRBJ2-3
TGTGCCAGCAGCTGGGACAGGGCTACAGATACGCAGTATTTT
CASSWDRATDTQYF
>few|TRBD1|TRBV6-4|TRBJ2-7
TGTGCCAGCACCTCGACAGGGGCGCTGGACGAGCAGTACTTC
CASTSTGALDEQYF
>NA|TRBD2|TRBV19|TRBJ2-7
TGTGCCAGTAGTTCGGGACTAGCTGGGGAGCAGTACTTC
CASSSGLAGEQYF
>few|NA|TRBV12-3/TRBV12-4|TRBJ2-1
TGTGCCAGCAGTCCCACTAGGTCTAAACTACACAATGAGCAGTTCTTC
CASSPTRSKLHNEQFF
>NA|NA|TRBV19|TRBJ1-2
TGTGCCAGTAGTTCAATTACCGACAGGATCTATGGCTACACCTTC
CASSSITDRIYGYTF
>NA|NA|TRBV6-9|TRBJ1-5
TGTGCCAGGCGGGACCTCAATCAGCCCCAGCATTTT
CARRDLNQPQHF
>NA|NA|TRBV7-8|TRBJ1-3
TGTGCCAGCAGCTTACGCTCTTCGGGGCCCTCGGAAAACACCATATATTTT
CASSLRSSGPSENTIYF
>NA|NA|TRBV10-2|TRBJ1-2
TGCGCCAGCAGCCGGGGGGATAACTATGGCTACACCTTC
CASSRGDNYGYTF
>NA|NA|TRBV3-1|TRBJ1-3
TGTGCCAGCAGCCAAGAACCCCGACTGATCTCTGGAAACACCATATATTTT
CASSQEPRLISGNTIYF
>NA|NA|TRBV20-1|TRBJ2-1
TGCAGTGCTAGAGATGGGCAGTATGAGCAGTTCTTC
CSARDGQYEQFF
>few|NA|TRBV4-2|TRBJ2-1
TGTGCCAGCAGCCAAGAATGGCGCCTCCCTTACAATGAGCAGTTCTTC
CASSQEWRLPYNEQFF
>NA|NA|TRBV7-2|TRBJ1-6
TGTGCCAGCAGCTTAGGTCCCGTCAATTCACCCCTCCACTTT
CASSLGPVNSPLHF
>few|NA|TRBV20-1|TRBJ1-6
TGCAGTGCTAGGGATCCGGCGGCCGGTAAGGCCCTCCACTTT
CSARDPAAGKALHF
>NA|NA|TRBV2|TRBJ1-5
TGTGCCAGCAGTGGGCCGCGGGGGAATCAGACCCAGCATTTT
CASSGPRGNQTQHF
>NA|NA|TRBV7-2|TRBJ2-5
TGTGCCAGCAGCCCGCTAGTGGGGTCCCAAGAGACCCAGTACTTC
CASSPLVGSQETQYF
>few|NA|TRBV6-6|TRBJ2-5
TGTGCCAGCAGTTCATGGGGGGTAGAGACCCAGTACTTC
CASSSWGVETQYF
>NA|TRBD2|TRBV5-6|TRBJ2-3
TGTGCCAGCAGGGAACGACTAGCGGGAGGTGCAGATACGCAGTATTTT
CASRERLAGGADTQYF
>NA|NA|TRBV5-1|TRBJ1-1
TGCGCCAGCAGCTTCTTCTCACAGGGAGACACTGAAGCTTTCTTT
CASSFFSQGDTEAFF